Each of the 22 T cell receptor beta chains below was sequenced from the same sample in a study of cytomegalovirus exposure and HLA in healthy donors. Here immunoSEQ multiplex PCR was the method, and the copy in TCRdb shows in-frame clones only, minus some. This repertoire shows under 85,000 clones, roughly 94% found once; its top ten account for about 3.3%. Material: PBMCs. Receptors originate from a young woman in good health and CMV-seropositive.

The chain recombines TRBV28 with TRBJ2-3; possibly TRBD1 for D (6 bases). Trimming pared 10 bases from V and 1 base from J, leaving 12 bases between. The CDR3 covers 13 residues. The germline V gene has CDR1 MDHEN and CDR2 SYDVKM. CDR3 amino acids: CATAGGGTDTQYF. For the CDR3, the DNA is TGTGCCACCGCTGGGGGCGGCACAGATACGCAGTATTTT. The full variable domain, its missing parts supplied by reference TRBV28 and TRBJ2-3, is DVKVTQSSRYLVKRTGEKVFLECVQDMDHENMFWYRQDPGLGLRLIYFSYDVKMKEKGDIPEGYSVSREKKERFSLILESASTNQTSMYLCATAGGGTDTQYFGPGTRLTVL.

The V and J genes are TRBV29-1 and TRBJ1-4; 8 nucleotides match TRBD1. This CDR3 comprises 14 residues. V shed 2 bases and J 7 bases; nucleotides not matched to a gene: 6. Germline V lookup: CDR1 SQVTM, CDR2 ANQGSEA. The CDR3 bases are TGCAGCGTTGAAAGGACAGGGCAAGGTGAAAAACTGTTTTTT. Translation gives CSVERTGQGEKLFF.

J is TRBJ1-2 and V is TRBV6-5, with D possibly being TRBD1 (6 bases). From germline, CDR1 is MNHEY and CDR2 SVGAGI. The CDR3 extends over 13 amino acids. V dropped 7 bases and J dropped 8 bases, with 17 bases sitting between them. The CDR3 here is CASTQGPLGGYTF. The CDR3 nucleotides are TGTGCCAGCACTCAGGGGCCCCTAGGAGGCTACACCTTC.

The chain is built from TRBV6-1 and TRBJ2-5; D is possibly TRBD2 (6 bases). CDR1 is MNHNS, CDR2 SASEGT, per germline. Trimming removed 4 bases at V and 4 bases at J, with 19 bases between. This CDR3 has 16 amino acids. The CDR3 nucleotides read TGTGCCAGCAGTGGAGCCGGGACCGCCGGGGGAGAGACCCAGTACTTC. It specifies CASSGAGTAGGETQYF.

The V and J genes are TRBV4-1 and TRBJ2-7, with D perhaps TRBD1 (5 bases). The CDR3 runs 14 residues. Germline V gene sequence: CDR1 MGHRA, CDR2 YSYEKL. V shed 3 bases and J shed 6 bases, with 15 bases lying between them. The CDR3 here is CASSQPSWGAEQYF. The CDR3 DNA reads TGCGCCAGCAGCCAGCCTTCTTGGGGCGCCGAGCAGTACTTC.

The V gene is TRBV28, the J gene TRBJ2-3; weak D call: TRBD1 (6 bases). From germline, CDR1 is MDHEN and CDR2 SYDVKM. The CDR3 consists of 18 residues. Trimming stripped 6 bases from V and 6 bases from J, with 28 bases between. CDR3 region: CASSGYAPEDSGWDTQYF. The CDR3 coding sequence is TGTGCCAGCAGCGGCTACGCCCCGGAGGACAGTGGCTGGGATACGCAGTATTTT.

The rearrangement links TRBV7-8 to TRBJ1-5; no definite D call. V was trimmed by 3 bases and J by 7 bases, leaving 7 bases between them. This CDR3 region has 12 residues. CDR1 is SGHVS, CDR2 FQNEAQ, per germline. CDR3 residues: CASSLRKQPQHF. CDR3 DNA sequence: TGTGCCAGCAGCTTGCGAAAACAGCCCCAGCATTTT.

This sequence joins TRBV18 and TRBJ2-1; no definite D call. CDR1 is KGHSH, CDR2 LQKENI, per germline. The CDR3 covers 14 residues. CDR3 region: CVQLQGPTRSEQFF. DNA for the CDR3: TGTGTCCAGCTCCAAGGTCCCACCCGGAGCGAGCAGTTCTTC.

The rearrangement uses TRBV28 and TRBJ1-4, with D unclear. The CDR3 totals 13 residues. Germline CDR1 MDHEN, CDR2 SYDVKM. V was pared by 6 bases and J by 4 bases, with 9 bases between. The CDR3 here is CASSSVSNEKLFF. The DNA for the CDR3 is TGTGCCAGCAGCTCCGTCAGTAATGAAAAACTGTTTTTT.

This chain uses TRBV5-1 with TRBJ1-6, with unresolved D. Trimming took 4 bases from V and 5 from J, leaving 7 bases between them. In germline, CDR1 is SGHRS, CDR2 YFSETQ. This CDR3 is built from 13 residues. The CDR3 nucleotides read TGCGCCAGCAGCCTGGGAGATAATTCACCCCTCCACTTT. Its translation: CASSLGDNSPLHF.

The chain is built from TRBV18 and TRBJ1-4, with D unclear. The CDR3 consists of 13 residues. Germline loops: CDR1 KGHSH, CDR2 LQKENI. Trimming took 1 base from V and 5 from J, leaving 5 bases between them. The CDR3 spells CASSPRGNEKLFF. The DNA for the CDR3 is TGTGCCAGCTCACCACGAGGAAATGAAAAACTGTTTTTT.

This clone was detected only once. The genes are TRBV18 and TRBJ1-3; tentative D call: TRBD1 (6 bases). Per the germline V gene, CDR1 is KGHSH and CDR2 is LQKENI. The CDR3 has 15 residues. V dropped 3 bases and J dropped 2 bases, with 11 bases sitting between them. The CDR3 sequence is CASSPQGTAGNTIYF. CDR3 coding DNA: TGTGCCAGCTCACCCCAGGGGACGGCTGGAAACACCATATATTTT.

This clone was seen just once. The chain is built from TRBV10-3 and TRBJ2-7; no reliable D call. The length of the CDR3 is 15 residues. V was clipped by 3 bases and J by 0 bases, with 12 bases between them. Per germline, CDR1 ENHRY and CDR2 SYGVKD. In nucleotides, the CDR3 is TGTGCCATCAGTGACGCGGCGGAGTACTCCTACGAGCAGTACTTC. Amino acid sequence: CAISDAAEYSYEQYF.

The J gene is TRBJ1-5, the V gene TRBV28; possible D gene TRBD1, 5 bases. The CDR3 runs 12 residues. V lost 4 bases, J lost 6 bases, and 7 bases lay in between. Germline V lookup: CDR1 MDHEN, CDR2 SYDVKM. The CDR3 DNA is TGTGCCAGCAGTTATGACAGTCAGCCCCAGCATTTT. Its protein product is CASSYDSQPQHF.

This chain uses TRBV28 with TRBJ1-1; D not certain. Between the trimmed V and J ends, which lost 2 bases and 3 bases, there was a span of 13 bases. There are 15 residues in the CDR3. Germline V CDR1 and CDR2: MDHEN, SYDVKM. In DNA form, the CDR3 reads TGTGCCAGCAGTTTAAACGGACTTATTTACACTGAAGCTTTCTTT. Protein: CASSLNGLIYTEAFF.

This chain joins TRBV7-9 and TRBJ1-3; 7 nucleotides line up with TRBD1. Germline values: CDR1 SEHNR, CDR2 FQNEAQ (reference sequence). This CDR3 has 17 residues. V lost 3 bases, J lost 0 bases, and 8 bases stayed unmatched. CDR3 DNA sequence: TGTGCCAGCAGCTTTTTCGGGACAGCGACCTCTGGAAACACCATATATTTT. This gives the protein CASSFFGTATSGNTIYF.

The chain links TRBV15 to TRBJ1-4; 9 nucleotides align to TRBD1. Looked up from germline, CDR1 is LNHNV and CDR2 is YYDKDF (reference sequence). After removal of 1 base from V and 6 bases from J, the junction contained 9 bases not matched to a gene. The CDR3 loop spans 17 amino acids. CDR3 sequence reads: CATSRGRLTGGYEKLFF. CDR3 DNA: TGTGCCACCAGCAGAGGGCGCTTGACAGGGGGGTATGAAAAACTGTTTTTT.

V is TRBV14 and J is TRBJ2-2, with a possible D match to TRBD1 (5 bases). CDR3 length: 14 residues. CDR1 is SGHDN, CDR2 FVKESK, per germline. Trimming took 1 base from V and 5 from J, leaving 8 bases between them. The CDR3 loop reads CASSQAGRTGELFF. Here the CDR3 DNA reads TGTGCCAGCAGCCAAGCAGGGCGGACCGGGGAGCTGTTTTTT.

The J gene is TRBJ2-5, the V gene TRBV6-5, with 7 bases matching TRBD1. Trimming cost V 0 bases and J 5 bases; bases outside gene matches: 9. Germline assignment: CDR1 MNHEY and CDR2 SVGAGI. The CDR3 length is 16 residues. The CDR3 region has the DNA TGTGCCAGCAGTTACTCATCTGGGCAGGGGGACGAGACCCAGTACTTC. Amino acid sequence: CASSYSSGQGDETQYF.

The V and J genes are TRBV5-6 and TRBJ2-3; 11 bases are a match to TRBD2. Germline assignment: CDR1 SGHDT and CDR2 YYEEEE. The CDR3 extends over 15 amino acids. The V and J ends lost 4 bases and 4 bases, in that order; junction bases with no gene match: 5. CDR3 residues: CASSRSGGAADTQYF. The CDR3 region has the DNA TGTGCCAGCAGCCGTAGCGGGGGGGCAGCAGATACGCAGTATTTT.

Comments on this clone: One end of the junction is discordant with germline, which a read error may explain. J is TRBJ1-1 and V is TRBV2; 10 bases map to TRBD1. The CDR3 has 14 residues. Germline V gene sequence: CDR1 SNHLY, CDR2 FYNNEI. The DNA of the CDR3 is TGTGTCAGCAGGAGGACAGGGGGGTGGACTGAAGCTTTCTTT. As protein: CVSRRTGGWTEAFF.

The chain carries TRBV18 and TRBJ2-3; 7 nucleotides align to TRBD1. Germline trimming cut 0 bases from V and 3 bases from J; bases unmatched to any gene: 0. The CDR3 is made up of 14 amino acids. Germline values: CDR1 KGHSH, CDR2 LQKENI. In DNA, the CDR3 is TGTGCCAGCTCACCACCGGGACAGACAGATACGCAGTATTTT. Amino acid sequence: CASSPPGQTDTQYF. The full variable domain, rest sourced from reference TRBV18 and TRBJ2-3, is NAGVMQNPRHLVRRRGQEARLRCSPMKGHSHVYWYRQLPEEGLKFMVYLQKENIIDESGMPKERFSAEFPKEGPSILRIQQVVRGDSAAYFCASSPPGQTDTQYFGPGTRLTVL.